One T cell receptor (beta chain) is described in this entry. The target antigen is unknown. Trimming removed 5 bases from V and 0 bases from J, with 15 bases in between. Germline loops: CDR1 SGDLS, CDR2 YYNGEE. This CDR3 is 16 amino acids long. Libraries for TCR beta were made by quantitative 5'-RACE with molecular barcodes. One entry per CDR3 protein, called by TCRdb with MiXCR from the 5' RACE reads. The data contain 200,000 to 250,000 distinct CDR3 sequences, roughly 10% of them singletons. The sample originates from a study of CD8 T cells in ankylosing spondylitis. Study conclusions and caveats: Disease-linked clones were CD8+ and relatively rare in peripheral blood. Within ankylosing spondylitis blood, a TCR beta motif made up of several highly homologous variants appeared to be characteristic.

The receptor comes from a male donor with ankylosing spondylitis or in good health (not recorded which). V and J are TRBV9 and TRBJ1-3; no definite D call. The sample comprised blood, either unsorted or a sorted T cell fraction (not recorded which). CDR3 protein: CASSTDGLSSGNTIYF. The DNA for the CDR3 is TGTGCCAGCAGTACGGACGGCCTGAGCTCTGGAAACACCATATATTTT.